This TCR beta chain was recovered during a study of T cells in Graves' hyperthyroidism and ophthalmopathy. At the level of the study: Initial diagnosis, before any treatment, was when peripheral blood was collected.

It was RNA transcripts that yielded the amplified TCR beta CDR3 regions. First-round RT-PCR of the TCR CDR3 relied on the HTBI primer set. TCRdb redid the calling of the multiplex PCR reads with MiXCR, one entry per CDR3 protein. The table records fewer than 450,000 distinct CDR3 sequences, about 15% of them present only once. Each patient was aged 18 to 65 and had newly diagnosed hyperthyroidism of under 2 months' duration. Exclusion of a patient resulted from uncontrolled infection, other autoimmune disease, pregnancy or lactation. Blood was drawn at first hyperthyroidism diagnosis, before any ophthalmopathy symptoms. The CDR3 has 16 residues. Germline CDR1 and CDR2: MNHNS and SASEGT. The V gene lost 2 bases and the J gene lost 5 bases, with 16 bases spanning the gap. This clonotype was counted at least ten times.

This rearrangement joins TRBV6-1 to TRBJ1-5; D is possibly TRBD1 (6 bases). Input material: blood. The source is a woman aged 25 to 39 with Graves' hyperthyroidism that later progressed to Graves' ophthalmopathy. The CDR3 is CASSEFSGELHQPQHF. CDR3 DNA sequence: TGTGCCAGCAGTGAATTTTCAGGGGAACTTCATCAGCCCCAGCATTTT.